These 8 T cell receptor beta chains share one sample of origin, sequenced in a study of T-cell reconstitution after alpha-beta-depleted transplantation in children. Construction of the TCRbeta library involved unique molecular identifiers. TCRdb processed the PCR reads anew with MiXCR; each CDR3 protein has one entry. The sample has around 100,000 distinct CDR3 sequences, approximately 6% seen once. Specimen: PBMCs, mostly from graft donor cells, collected 60 days after TCRalphabeta/CD19-depleted stem cell transplant. These receptors were taken from a female patient aged 2-9 years who had a stem cell transplant for Fanconi anemia, so the T cells may come from the graft donor.

The CDR3 DNA follows: TGTGCCAGCACCGACCCCCCCGGACAGCCCCAGCATTTT. It is translated as CASTDPPGQPQHF. The gene calls are TRBV6-2 or TRBV6-3 and TRBJ1-5; no definite D call. CDR1 and CDR2 (germline): MNHEY, SVGEGT. The germline V and J ends were trimmed by 7 bases and 7 bases, with 14 bases remaining between them. The CDR3 runs to 13 residues.

This clonotype was detected many times. The rearrangement joins TRBV20-1 to TRBJ2-2; tentatively, D is TRBD2 (6 bases). CDR1 is DFQATT, CDR2 SNEGSKA, per germline (reference sequence). This CDR3 is built from 14 residues. The germline V and J ends were trimmed by 1 base and 5 bases, with 11 bases remaining between them. The CDR3 nucleotides are TGCAGTGCTAGAGCCTCTAGCGCGACCGGGGAGCTGTTTTTT. This sequence encodes CSARASSATGELFF.

The chain has TRBV28 and TRBJ2-7; D ambiguous. The CDR3 is 14 amino acids. Trimming shortened V by 3 bases and J by 2 bases, and 11 bases separated the two germline ends. CDR1 is MDHEN, CDR2 SYDVKM, per germline. The CDR3 is CASSLPDPPYEQYF. In DNA form, the CDR3 reads TGTGCCAGCAGTTTGCCGGACCCCCCCTACGAGCAGTACTTC.

This clonotype was counted many times. This sequence joins TRBV20-1 and TRBJ2-1; D is ambiguous. The ends were cut back, 2 bases at V and 3 bases at J, with 5 bases in the middle. This CDR3 is 12 amino acids long. Per germline, CDR1 DFQATT and CDR2 SNEGSKA (reference sequence). The CDR3 is CSARPGYNEQFF. The CDR3 DNA reads TGCAGTGCTAGACCCGGCTACAATGAGCAGTTCTTC.

This clonotype was found a few times. This chain uses TRBV20-1 with TRBJ2-5; 12 bases agree with TRBD2. The CDR3 sequence is 13 residues long. Trimming removed 6 bases from V and 5 bases from J; junction bases left unmatched: 4. The germline CDR1 and CDR2 sequences are DFQATT and SNEGSKA (reference sequence). CDR3 bases: TGCAGTGCAGGACTAGCGGGGCATGAGACCCAGTACTTC. Translating it yields CSAGLAGHETQYF.

This clonotype was seen a handful of times. The chain has TRBV28 and TRBJ2-5, with 10 nucleotides matching TRBD2. Germline V gene lookup returns CDR1 MDHEN and CDR2 SYDVKM. The CDR3 totals 16 residues. With 3 bases clipped from V and 2 bases from J, the junction kept 6 bases outside the gene matches. The CDR3 coding sequence is TGTGCCAGCAGTTTGCAACTAGCGGGAAGGCAAGAGACCCAGTACTTC. Amino acids: CASSLQLAGRQETQYF.

The chain links TRBV18 to TRBJ2-1; D may be TRBD2 (6 bases). Looked up from germline, CDR1 is KGHSH and CDR2 is LQKENI. The CDR3 runs to 14 residues. Trimming shortened V by 2 bases and J by 6 bases, and 11 bases separated the two germline ends. In DNA, the CDR3 is TGTGCCAGCTCACCAGGGCGGGAAGGCAATGAGCAGTTCTTC. Translated, it gives CASSPGREGNEQFF.

This clonotype was detected ten times or more. The chain carries TRBV20-1 and TRBJ2-2, with D possibly being TRBD1 (5 bases). The germline V and J ends were trimmed by 3 bases and 3 bases, with 14 bases remaining between them. Per germline, CDR1 DFQATT and CDR2 SNEGSKA (reference sequence). This CDR3 is 15 amino acids long. CDR3 sequence reads: CSASRQGAYTGELFF. The CDR3, as DNA: TGCAGTGCTAGTCGTCAAGGGGCGTACACCGGGGAGCTGTTTTTT.